The present entry profiles one T cell receptor (beta chain) with its context. Its antigen is unidentified. The treatment denotes: approximately nine-day PBMC culture with coronavirus spike peptide pools or control peptides (ViraFEST assay). The Oncomine TCR Beta short-read assay generated sequence data from the DNA of cultured CD4+ T cells. TCRdb recomputed calls from the PCR reads with MiXCR, one row per CDR3 protein. The sample lists 14,000 to 15,000 distinct CDR3 sequences, 65% to 80% seen once, with approximately 11% in the top ten. The sample is drawn from a study of vaccination and CD4 T cells after COVID-19. Study at large: Post-vaccination specimens were collected at a median of about 66 days following dose two (range 14 to 241).

Study-level results: The analysis of convalescent patients involved relatively few individuals and lacked early post-infection timepoints.

Sequencing was carried out using CD4+ T cells from blood, cultured in vitro. The clonotype comes from a human donor who had recovered from COVID-19.

CDR3 DNA sequence: TGTGCCACCAGTGACCGCTCCTACGAGCAGTACTTC. Translated: CATSDRSYEQYF. The rearrangement uses TRBV24-1 and TRBJ2-7; D ambiguous. The CDR3 has 12 residues. Trimming left V 4 bases short and J 0 bases short, with 3 bases between. CDR1 KGHDR and CDR2 SFDVKD come from the germline V gene.